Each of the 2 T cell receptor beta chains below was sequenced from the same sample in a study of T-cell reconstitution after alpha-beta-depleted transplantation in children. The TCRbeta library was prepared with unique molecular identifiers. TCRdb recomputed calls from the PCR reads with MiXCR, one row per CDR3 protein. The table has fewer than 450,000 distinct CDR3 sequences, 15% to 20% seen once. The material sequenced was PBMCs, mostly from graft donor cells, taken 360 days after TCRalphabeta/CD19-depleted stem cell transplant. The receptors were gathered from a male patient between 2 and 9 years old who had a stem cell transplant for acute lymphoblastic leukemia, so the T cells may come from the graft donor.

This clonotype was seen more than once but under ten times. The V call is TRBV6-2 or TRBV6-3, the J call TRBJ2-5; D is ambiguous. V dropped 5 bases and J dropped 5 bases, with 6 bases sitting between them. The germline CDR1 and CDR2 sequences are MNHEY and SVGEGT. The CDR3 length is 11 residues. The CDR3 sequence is CASSDPETQYF. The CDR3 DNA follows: TGTGCCAGCAGTGACCCGGAGACCCAGTACTTC.

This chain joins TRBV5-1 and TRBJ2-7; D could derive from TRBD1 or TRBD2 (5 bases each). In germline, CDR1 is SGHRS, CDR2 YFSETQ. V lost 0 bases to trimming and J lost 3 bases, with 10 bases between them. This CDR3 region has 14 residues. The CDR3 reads CASSLEGTNYEQYF. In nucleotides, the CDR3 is TGCGCCAGCAGCTTGGAAGGGACGAACTACGAGCAGTACTTC. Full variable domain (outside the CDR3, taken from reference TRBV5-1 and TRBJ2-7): KAGVTQTPRYLIKTRGQQVTLSCSPISGHRSVSWYQQTPGQGLQFLFEYFSETQRNKGNFPGRFSGRQFSNSRSEMNVSTLELGDSALYLCASSLEGTNYEQYFGPGTRLTVT.